Shown below are 9 T cell receptor beta chains from a single sample sequenced in a study of beta chain features in type 1 diabetes. The study, taken as a whole, reports: All four CD4+ subsets from Type 1 diabetes patients carried moderately but significantly shorter TCRB CDR3s.

Every isolated RNA sample was fully reverse transcribed, so sequencing captured expressed TCRB transcripts. The method was immunoSEQ multiplex PCR; TCRdb's version includes in-frame clones alone and lacks a portion of them. Among about 340,000 clones, around 9% were seen once, and the ten largest hold 1%. These TCRs' antigens remain unknown. Sequenced material: central memory CD4+ T cells from blood. Receptors were obtained from a man aged 25 to 40 with type 1 diabetes.

A few counts support this clone. The genes are TRBV4-3 and TRBJ2-6, with TRBD2 matching over 7 bases. With V trimmed by 1 base and J by 2 bases, 2 bases remained unmatched. The CDR3 length is 16 residues. Germline CDR1 is LGHNA and CDR2 is YSLEER. CDR3 nucleotide sequence: TGCGCCAGCAGCCAAGGTGCGGGGGCTGGGGCCAACGTCCTGACTTTC. Encoded protein: CASSQGAGAGANVLTF.

V gene TRBV15 combines with J gene TRBJ2-1; D is unresolved. Trimming took 3 bases from V and 6 from J, leaving 15 bases between them. This CDR3 spans 15 amino acids. CDR1 is LNHNV, CDR2 YYDKDF, per germline (reference sequence). CDR3 DNA: TGTGCCACCAGCAGGGAGACGGTCAGGTCCAATGAGCAGTTCTTC. This gives the protein CATSRETVRSNEQFF.

This chain links TRBV5-1 with TRBJ2-7; D remains unclear. This CDR3 is 12 amino acids long. V was cut by 4 bases and J by 3 bases, with 8 bases left in between. In germline, CDR1 is SGHRS, CDR2 YFSETQ. The CDR3 region has the DNA TGCGCCAGCAGCGGAGAAAGCTACGAGCAGTACTTC. Its protein is CASSGESYEQYF.

The sample holds many counts of this clone. Other DNA variants within this sample encode the same CDR3. The chain couples TRBV28 to TRBJ1-2, with D unclear. With 7 bases removed from V and 2 bases from J, the gap between germline ends came to 5 bases. The CDR3 loop spans 11 amino acids. Per germline, CDR1 MDHEN and CDR2 SYDVKM. CDR3 region: CASTSNYGYTF. The CDR3 DNA follows: TGTGCCAGCACATCAAACTATGGCTACACCTTC.

This clone came up many times. The rearrangement uses TRBV19 and TRBJ1-4, with D maybe TRBD1 (5 bases). This CDR3 spans 13 amino acids. Trimming removed 10 bases at V and 4 bases at J, with 13 bases between. Germline CDR1 reads LNHDA; CDR2 reads SQIVND (reference sequence). For the CDR3, the DNA is TGTGCCACCCCGGGACCGTTTAATGAAAAACTGTTTTTT. Translated: CATPGPFNEKLFF.

The rearrangement joins TRBV7-9 to TRBJ1-6; TRBD1 matches 8 bases. The germline gives CDR1 SEHNR, CDR2 FQNEAQ (reference sequence). J lost 7 bases, V lost 1 base, and 3 bases had no gene match. The CDR3 spans 15 residues. CDR3 bases: TGTGCCAGCAGCTTAGGGCGGACAGGGAATTCACCCCTCCACTTT. Its protein is CASSLGRTGNSPLHF. Filled out from reference TRBV7-9 and TRBJ1-6, the complete variable domain reads DTGVSQNPRHKITKRGQNVTFRCDPISEHNRLYWYRQTLGQGPEFLTYFQNEAQLEKSRLLSDRFSAERPKGSFSTLEIQRTEQGDSAMYLCASSLGRTGNSPLHFGNGTRLTVT.

This clone showed up just a few times. The chain is built from TRBV28 and TRBJ1-1; tentatively, D is TRBD1 (5 bases). Germline V lookup: CDR1 MDHEN, CDR2 SYDVKM. The CDR3 length is 15 residues. V was cut by 6 bases and J by 3 bases, with 17 bases left in between. The CDR3 region has the DNA TGTGCCAGCAGAGGCGGGGGGGGAGGACACACTGAAGCTTTCTTT. Residues: CASRGGGGGHTEAFF.

The chain joins TRBV25-1 to TRBJ2-1; D unclear. V lost 3 bases and J 5 bases, leaving 14 bases between the germline ends. There are 15 residues in the CDR3. Germline V gene data show CDR1 as MGHDK and CDR2 as SYGVNS. The CDR3 reads CASSDRRLRDNEQFF. CDR3 bases: TGTGCCAGCAGTGACCGACGCCTCCGAGACAATGAGCAGTTCTTC.

The J gene is TRBJ2-1, the V gene TRBV25-1; 12 positions agree with TRBD1. The CDR3 is 17 residues long. Germline V gene sequence: CDR1 MGHDK, CDR2 SYGVNS. The V and J ends lost 4 bases and 0 bases, in that order; junction bases with no gene match: 4. In DNA, the CDR3 is TGTGCCAGCAGTGGTGGGGACAGGGGGCCCTCCTACAATGAGCAGTTCTTC. It encodes CASSGGDRGPSYNEQFF.